This T cell receptor beta chain was recorded in a study of T-cell memory formation after mild COVID-19. Overall study findings and caveats: CD4+ contracting clones lay mainly in CM and EM, CD8+ ones in EMRA. Second-wave clones reaching peak frequency on day 37 lacked confirmed SARS-CoV-2 specificity.

A few counts support this clonotype. Its antigen is still unknown. Germline loops: CDR1 SGHTA, CDR2 FQGTGA. This CDR3 has 15 residues. J gave up 1 base and V 5 bases, and 2 bases lay outside the gene matches. TCRdb independently ran MiXCR on the 5' RACE reads; one entry per CDR3 protein. The sample includes hundreds of thousands of distinct CDR3 sequences, just under 20% of them seen just once. This TCR was sampled from a young man who had mild COVID-19 (a few samples of this study predate the infection). Cell type and time point are not known. The chain has TRBV7-3 and TRBJ2-3; 11 bases are a match to TRBD2. Input material: PBMCs or a T cell subset sorted from them (not recorded which). The CDR3 here is CASSPTSGGTDTQYF. As DNA, the CDR3 is TGTGCCAGCAGCCCGACTAGCGGGGGCACAGATACGCAGTATTTT.